This entry is about one T cell receptor beta chain. Its antigen is undetermined. The sample comes from a study of T cells in localized non-small cell lung cancer. Study-level findings and limits: There were a median roughly 54 of the top 100 tumor clones appearing in adjacent lung. Greater blood T cell density accompanied longer overall survival. Tumor samples were not multi-region, leaving intratumor heterogeneity unexcluded. Uninvolved adjacent lung showed the highest T cell clonality, exceeding tumor.

Method: immunoSEQ multiplex PCR; TCRdb's copy keeps in-frame clones and lacks some. The sample carries almost 8,500 clones, roughly 60% recorded once. CDR1 and CDR2 from the germline V gene are WSHSY and SAAADI. V dropped 2 bases and J dropped 4 bases, with 5 bases sitting between them. The CDR3 covers 12 residues. V and J are TRBV10-2 and TRBJ1-2; D uncertain. The material was lymph node tissue, obtained before any cancer treatment. This TCR was sampled from a male donor at least 60 years old with stage I squamous cell lung carcinoma. The CDR3, as DNA: TGCGCCAGCAGTGAGCTTACCTATGGCTACACCTTC. As protein: CASSELTYGYTF.